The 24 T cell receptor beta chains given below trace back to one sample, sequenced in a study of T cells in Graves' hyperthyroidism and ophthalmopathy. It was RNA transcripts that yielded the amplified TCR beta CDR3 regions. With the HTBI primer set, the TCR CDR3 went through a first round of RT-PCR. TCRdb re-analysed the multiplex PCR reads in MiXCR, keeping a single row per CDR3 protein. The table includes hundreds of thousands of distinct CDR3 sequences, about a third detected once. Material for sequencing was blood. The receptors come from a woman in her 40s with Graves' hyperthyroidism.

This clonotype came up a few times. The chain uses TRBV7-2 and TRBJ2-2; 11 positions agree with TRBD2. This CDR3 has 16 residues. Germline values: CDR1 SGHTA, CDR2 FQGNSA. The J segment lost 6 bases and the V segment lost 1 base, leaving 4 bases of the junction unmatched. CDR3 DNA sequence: TGTGCCAGCAGCTTAGAACTAGCGGGAGTTCCCGGGGAGCTGTTTTTT. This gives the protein CASSLELAGVPGELFF.

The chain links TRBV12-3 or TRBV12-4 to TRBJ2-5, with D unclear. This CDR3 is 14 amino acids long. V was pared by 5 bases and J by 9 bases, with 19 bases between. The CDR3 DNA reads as TGTGCCAGCAGTCAATTCCCCCCGGTGGCGGCCCAGTACTTC. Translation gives CASSQFPPVAAQYF.

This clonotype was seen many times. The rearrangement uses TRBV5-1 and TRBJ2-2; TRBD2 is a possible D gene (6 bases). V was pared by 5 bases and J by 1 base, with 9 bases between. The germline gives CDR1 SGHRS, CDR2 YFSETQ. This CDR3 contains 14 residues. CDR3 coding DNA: TGCGCCAGCAGATCCGGGGGGAACACCGGGGAGCTGTTTTTT. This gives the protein CASRSGGNTGELFF.

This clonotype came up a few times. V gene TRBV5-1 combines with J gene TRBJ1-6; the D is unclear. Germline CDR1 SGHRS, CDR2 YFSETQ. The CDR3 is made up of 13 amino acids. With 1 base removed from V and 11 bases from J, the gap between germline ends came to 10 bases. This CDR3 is CASSLSRRTPLHF. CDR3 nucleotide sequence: TGCGCCAGCAGCTTGTCCCGGAGGACACCCCTCCACTTT.

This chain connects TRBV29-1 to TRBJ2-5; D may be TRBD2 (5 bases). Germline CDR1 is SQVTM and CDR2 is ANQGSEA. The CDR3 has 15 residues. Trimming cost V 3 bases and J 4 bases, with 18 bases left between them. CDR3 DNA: TGCAGCGTTGACGACGGTGTCACTGCGGGAGAGACCCAGTACTTC. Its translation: CSVDDGVTAGETQYF.

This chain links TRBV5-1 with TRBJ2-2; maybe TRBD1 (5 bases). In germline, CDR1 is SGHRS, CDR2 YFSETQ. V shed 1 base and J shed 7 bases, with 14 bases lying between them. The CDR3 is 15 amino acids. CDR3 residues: CASSLSPGNFGELFF. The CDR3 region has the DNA TGCGCCAGCAGCTTGTCCCCAGGGAATTTCGGGGAGCTGTTTTTT.

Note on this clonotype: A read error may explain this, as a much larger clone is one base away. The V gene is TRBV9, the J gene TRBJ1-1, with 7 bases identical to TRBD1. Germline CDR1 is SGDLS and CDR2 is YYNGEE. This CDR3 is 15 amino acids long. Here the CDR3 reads CAGSPEQGWGTEAFF. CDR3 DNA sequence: TGTGCCGGCAGCCCAGAACAGGGGTGGGGCACTGAAGCTTTCTTT.

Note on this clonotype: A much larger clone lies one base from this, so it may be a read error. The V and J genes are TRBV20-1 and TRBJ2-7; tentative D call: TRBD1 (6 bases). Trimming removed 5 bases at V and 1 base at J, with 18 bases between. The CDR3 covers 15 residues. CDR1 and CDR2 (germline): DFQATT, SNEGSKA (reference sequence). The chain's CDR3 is CSALPGQRVSYEQYF. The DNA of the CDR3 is TGCAGTGCTCTCCCTGGACAGAGAGTGTCCTACGAGCAGTACTTC.

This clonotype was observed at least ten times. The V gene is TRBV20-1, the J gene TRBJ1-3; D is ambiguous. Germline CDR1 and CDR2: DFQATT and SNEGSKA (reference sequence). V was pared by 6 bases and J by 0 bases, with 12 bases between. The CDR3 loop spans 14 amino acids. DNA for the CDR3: TGCAGTGCGATTAAGGACCTCTCTGGAAACACCATATATTTT. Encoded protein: CSAIKDLSGNTIYF.

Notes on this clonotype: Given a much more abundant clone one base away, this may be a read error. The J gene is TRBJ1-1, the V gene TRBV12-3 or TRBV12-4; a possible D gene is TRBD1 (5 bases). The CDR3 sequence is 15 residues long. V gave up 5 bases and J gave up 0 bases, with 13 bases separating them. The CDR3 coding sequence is TGTGCCAGCAGTGATGGCAGGGTCCTGAACACTGAAGCTTTCTTT. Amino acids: CASSDGRVLNTEAFF.

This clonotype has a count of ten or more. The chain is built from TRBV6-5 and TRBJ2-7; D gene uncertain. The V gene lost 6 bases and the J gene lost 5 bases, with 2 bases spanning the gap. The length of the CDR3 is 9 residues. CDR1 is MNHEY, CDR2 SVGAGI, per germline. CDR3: CASRDEQYF. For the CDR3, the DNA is TGTGCCAGCAGGGACGAGCAGTACTTC.

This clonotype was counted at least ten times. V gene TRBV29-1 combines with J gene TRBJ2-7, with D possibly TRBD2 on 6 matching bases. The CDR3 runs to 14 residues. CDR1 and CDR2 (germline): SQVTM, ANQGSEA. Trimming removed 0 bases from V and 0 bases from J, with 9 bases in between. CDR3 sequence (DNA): TGCAGCGTTGAAGAGGGGGGAAGCTCCTACGAGCAGTACTTC. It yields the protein CSVEEGGSSYEQYF.

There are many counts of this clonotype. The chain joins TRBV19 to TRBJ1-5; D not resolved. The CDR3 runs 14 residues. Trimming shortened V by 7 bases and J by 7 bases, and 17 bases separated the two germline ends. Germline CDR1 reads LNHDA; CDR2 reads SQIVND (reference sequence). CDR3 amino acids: CASNPLRAGQPQHF. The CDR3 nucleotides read TGTGCCAGTAATCCACTGAGGGCTGGACAGCCCCAGCATTTT.

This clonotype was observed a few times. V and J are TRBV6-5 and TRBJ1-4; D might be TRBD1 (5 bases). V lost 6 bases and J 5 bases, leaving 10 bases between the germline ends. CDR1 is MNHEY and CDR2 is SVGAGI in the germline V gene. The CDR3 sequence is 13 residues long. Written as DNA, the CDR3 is TGTGCCAGCAGCTACGACAGAAATGAAAAACTGTTTTTT. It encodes CASSYDRNEKLFF.

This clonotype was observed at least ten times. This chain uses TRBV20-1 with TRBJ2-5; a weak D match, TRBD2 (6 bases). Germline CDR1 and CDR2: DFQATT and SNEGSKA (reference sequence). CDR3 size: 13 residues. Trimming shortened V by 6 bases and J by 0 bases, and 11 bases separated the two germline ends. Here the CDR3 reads CSAIGGYQETQYF. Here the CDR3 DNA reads TGCAGTGCAATCGGGGGATACCAAGAGACCCAGTACTTC.

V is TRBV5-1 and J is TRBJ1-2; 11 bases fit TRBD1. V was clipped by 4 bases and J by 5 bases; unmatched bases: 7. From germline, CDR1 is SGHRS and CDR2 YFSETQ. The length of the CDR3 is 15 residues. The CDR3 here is CASSPRGTGGYGYTF. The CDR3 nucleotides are TGCGCCAGCAGCCCCCGGGGGACAGGGGGTTATGGCTACACCTTC.

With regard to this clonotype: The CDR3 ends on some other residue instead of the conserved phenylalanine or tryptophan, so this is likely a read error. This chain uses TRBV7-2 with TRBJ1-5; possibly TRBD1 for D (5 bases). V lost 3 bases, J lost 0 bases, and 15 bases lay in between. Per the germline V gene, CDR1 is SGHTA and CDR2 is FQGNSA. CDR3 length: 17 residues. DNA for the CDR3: TGTGCCAGCAGCTTGGGCCCGGGGACGGATAGCAATCAGCCCCAGCATCTT. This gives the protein CASSLGPGTDSNQPQHL.

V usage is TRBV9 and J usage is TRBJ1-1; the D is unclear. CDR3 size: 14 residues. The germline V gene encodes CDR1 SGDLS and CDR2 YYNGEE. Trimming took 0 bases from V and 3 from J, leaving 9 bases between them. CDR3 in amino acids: CASSVGPRHTEAFF. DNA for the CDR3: TGTGCCAGCAGCGTAGGGCCGAGGCACACTGAAGCTTTCTTT.

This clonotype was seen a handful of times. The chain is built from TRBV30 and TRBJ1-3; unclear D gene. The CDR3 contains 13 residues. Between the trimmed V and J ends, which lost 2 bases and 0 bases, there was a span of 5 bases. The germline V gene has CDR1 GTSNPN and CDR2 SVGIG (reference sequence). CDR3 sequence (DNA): TGTGCCTGGAGTAGATCCTCTGGAAACACCATATATTTT. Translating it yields CAWSRSSGNTIYF.

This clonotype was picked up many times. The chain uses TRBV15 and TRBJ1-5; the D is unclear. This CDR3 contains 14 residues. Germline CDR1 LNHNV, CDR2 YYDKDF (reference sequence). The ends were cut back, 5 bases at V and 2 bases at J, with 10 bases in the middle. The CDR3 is CATSSGQGNQPQHF. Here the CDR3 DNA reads TGTGCCACCAGCTCCGGCCAGGGCAATCAGCCCCAGCATTTT.

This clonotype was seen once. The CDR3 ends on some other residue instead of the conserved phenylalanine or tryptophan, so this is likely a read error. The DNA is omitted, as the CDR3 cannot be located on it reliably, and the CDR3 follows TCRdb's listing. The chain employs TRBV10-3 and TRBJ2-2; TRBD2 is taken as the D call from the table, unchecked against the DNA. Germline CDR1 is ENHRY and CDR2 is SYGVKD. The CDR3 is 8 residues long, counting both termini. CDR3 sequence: CAIRGGGV.

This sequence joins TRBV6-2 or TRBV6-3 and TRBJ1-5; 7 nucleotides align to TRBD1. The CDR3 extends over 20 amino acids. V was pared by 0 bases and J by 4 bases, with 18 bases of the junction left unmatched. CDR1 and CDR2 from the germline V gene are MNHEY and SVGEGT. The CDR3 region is CASSYSSRLPPDRWNQPQHF. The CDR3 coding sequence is TGTGCCAGCAGTTACTCATCTCGCCTCCCTCCGGACAGGTGGAATCAGCCCCAGCATTTT.

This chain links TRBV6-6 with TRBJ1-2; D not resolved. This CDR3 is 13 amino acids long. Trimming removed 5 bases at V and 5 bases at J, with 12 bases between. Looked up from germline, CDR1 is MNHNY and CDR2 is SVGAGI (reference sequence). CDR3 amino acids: CASSLGRVYGYTF. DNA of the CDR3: TGTGCCAGCAGTCTCGGACGGGTATATGGCTACACCTTC.

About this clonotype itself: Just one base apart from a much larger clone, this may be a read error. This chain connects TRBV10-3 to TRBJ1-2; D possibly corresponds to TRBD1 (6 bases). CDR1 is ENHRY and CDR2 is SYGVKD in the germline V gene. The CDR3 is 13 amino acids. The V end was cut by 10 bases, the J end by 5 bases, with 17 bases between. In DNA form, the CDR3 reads TGTGCCACTGAAGCAGGGGCTGGATATGGCTACACCTTC. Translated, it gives CATEAGAGYGYTF.